These 20 T cell receptor beta chains were sequenced from one sample in a study of OX40 agonist ivuxolimab in advanced cancers. The assay was immunoSEQ multiplex PCR, and TCRdb's table has in-frame clones only and misses some. The repertoire consists of 150,000 to 190,000 clones, with approximately 94% occurring once and the leading ten covering approximately 0.3%. Sequencing used CD4+ or CD8+ T cells sorted from blood, obtained in a trial of the OX40 agonist ivuxolimab. The receptors derive from an adult with an advanced solid tumor such as melanoma, head and neck, liver or kidney cancer.

This chain connects TRBV29-1 to TRBJ1-4, with a possible D match to TRBD1 (6 bases). This CDR3 spans 12 amino acids. The ends were cut back, 3 bases at V and 10 bases at J, with 12 bases in the middle. Germline V gene lookup returns CDR1 SQVTM and CDR2 ANQGSEA. CDR3: CSVDRGTGKLFF. The CDR3, as DNA: TGCAGCGTTGACAGGGGAACCGGAAAACTGTTTTTT.

The V gene is TRBV7-6, the J gene TRBJ2-7; 7 nucleotides line up with TRBD1. The germline V gene has CDR1 SGHVS and CDR2 FNYEAQ. This CDR3 is 15 amino acids long. Unmatched junction bases numbered 11, after V lost 5 bases and J lost 4 bases. CDR3 residues: CASSAQPGQLYEQYF. CDR3 DNA sequence: TGTGCCAGCAGCGCCCAACCGGGACAGCTGTACGAGCAGTACTTC.

The J gene is TRBJ2-1, the V gene TRBV29-1; 9 nucleotides match TRBD2. Germline V CDR1 and CDR2: SQVTM, ANQGSEA. CDR3 size: 15 residues. V dropped 1 base and J dropped 5; count of bases not matched to a gene: 6. The CDR3 DNA follows: TGCAGCGTTGAAGGGAAGCGGGGGGCCCACAATGAGCAGTTCTTC. Translating gives CSVEGKRGAHNEQFF.

V usage is TRBV11-3 and J usage is TRBJ1-1; no reliable D call. V lost 5 bases, J lost 1 base, and 11 bases lay in between. This CDR3 contains 14 residues. Germline V CDR1 and CDR2: SGHNT, YENEEA. This CDR3 is CASSLGRANTEAFF. The CDR3 DNA reads as TGTGCCAGCAGCCTCGGACGGGCGAACACTGAAGCTTTCTTT. Supplemented by reference TRBV11-3 and TRBJ1-1, the full variable domain reads EAGVVQSPRYKIIEKKQPVAFWCNPISGHNTLYWYLQNLGQGPELLIRYENEEAVDDSQLPKDRFSAERLKGVDSTLKIQPAELGDSAVYLCASSLGRANTEAFFGQGTRLTVV.

The chain is built from TRBV7-9 and TRBJ1-3; D ambiguous. V was cut by 8 bases and J by 0 bases, with 11 bases left in between. This CDR3 contains 14 residues. CDR1 and CDR2 from the germline V gene are SEHNR and FQNEAQ (reference sequence). In nucleotides, the CDR3 is TGTGCCAGCGCACCGGGGTTCTCTGGAAACACCATATATTTT. Its translation: CASAPGFSGNTIYF. Supplemented by reference TRBV7-9 and TRBJ1-3, the full variable domain reads DTGVSQNPRHKITKRGQNVTFRCDPISEHNRLYWYRQTLGQGPEFLTYFQNEAQLEKSRLLSDRFSAERPKGSFSTLEIQRTEQGDSAMYLCASAPGFSGNTIYFGEGSWLTVV.

CDR3 sequence (DNA): TGCGCCAGCAGCTTAGGGACTAGCGACCGAGAGACCCAGTACTTC. Residues: CASSLGTSDRETQYF. V and J are TRBV5-1 and TRBJ2-5, with 10 bases lining up with TRBD2. Germline CDR1 and CDR2: SGHRS and YFSETQ. There are 15 residues in the CDR3. V lost 2 bases and J lost 4; bases outside the gene matches: 5.

Written as DNA, the CDR3 is TGTGCCAGCAGTTACGGGACAGAAAACATTCAGTACTTC. As protein: CASSYGTENIQYF. The V and J genes are TRBV6-5 and TRBJ2-4; 7 bases line up with TRBD1. The J segment lost 5 bases and the V segment lost 2 bases, leaving 0 bases of the junction unmatched. The CDR3 spans 13 residues. The germline gives CDR1 MNHEY, CDR2 SVGAGI.

A note on this clone: Germline is not matched at one junction end, which may reflect a read error. CDR3 coding DNA: TGTGCCAGTAGCTCTAGCGGGAGGACTCCTAGCTCCTACAATGAGCAGTTCTTC. Amino acid sequence: CASSSSGRTPSSYNEQFF. The chain uses TRBV7-9 and TRBJ2-1, with 11 bases lining up with TRBD2. The CDR3 is 18 amino acids. Per germline, CDR1 SEHNR and CDR2 FQNEAQ (reference sequence).

The gene calls are TRBV5-8 and TRBJ2-5; 8 nucleotides line up with TRBD1. V shed 4 bases, J shed 4 bases, and the junction held 9 bases outside the gene matches. The germline V gene has CDR1 SGHTS and CDR2 YDEGEE. This CDR3 has 15 amino acids. The CDR3 is CASSAQGVFPETQYF. Here the CDR3 DNA reads TGTGCCAGCAGCGCACAGGGGGTCTTCCCAGAGACCCAGTACTTC.

The chain has TRBV5-1 and TRBJ2-5; D is undetermined. The CDR3 covers 13 residues. Germline CDR1 is SGHRS and CDR2 is YFSETQ. V shed 0 bases and J shed 2 bases, with 5 bases lying between them. The chain's CDR3 is CASSLDYQETQYF. The CDR3 DNA follows: TGCGCCAGCAGCTTGGATTATCAAGAGACCCAGTACTTC.

The chain's CDR3 is CASSFNGATRGEKLFF. CDR3 DNA sequence: TGTGCCAGCAGCTTTAACGGGGCCACCAGGGGAGAAAAACTGTTTTTT. The chain couples TRBV7-9 to TRBJ1-4; D may be TRBD1 (6 bases). The germline V gene has CDR1 SEHNR and CDR2 FQNEAQ (reference sequence). V lost 3 bases and J 8 bases, leaving 19 bases between the germline ends. This CDR3 region has 16 residues.

With respect to this clone: An end of the junction does not agree with germline; a read error may underlie this. CDR3: CASSQAYREQETQYF. CDR3 sequence (DNA): TGCGCCAGCAGCCAAGCTTACCGGGAGCAAGAGACCCAGTACTTC. The genes are TRBV11-2 and TRBJ2-5, with D possibly TRBD2 on 6 matching bases. The CDR3 consists of 15 residues. Germline V lookup: CDR1 SGHAT, CDR2 FQNNGV.

The chain couples TRBV9 to TRBJ1-3; no clear D. This CDR3 has 13 residues. V lost 1 base and J lost 0, with 2 bases in between. In germline, CDR1 is SGDLS, CDR2 YYNGEE. CDR3 amino acids: CASSVTSGNTIYF. Written as DNA, the CDR3 is TGTGCCAGCAGCGTAACCTCTGGAAACACCATATATTTT.

This sequence joins TRBV7-2 and TRBJ1-3; D is undetermined. The CDR3 is 15 residues long. V lost 5 bases to trimming and J lost 3 bases, with 14 bases between them. CDR1 and CDR2 from the germline V gene are SGHTA and FQGNSA. This CDR3 reads CASSQRREGGNTIYF. Here the CDR3 DNA reads TGTGCCAGCAGCCAAAGGAGGGAGGGTGGAAACACCATATATTTT.

V usage is TRBV10-3 and J usage is TRBJ2-5; no reliable D call. The V gene lost 4 bases and the J gene lost 2 bases, with 5 bases spanning the gap. This CDR3 is built from 12 residues. Germline V lookup: CDR1 ENHRY, CDR2 SYGVKD. CDR3 residues: CAISGVQETQYF. In nucleotides, the CDR3 is TGTGCCATCAGTGGTGTTCAAGAGACCCAGTACTTC.

The chain couples TRBV7-2 to TRBJ1-6, with a tentative D call TRBD1 (5 bases). V was cut by 3 bases and J by 8 bases, with 11 bases left in between. The CDR3 consists of 14 residues. In germline, CDR1 is SGHTA, CDR2 FQGNSA. The CDR3 DNA is TGTGCCAGCAGCTTCAGAGGGGCAGATTCACCCCTCCACTTT. It yields the protein CASSFRGADSPLHF.

The chain is built from TRBV2 and TRBJ2-5; D possibly matches TRBD1 or TRBD2 (6 bases each). The V and J ends lost 4 bases and 2 bases respectively, with 14 bases between them. The CDR3 totals 15 residues. CDR1 SNHLY and CDR2 FYNNEI come from the germline V gene. Here the CDR3 reads CASSGVGGPQETQYF. In DNA, the CDR3 is TGTGCCAGCAGTGGGGTGGGGGGCCCTCAAGAGACCCAGTACTTC.

This chain uses TRBV10-3 with TRBJ2-7, with 12 bases aligning to TRBD1. Germline V lookup: CDR1 ENHRY, CDR2 SYGVKD. The junction had 7 bases not matched to a gene; V was cut back by 4 bases and J by 6 bases. The CDR3 has 15 residues. The CDR3 nucleotides read TGTGCCATCAGTGCACCGGGACAGGGGGCGTTCGAGCAGTACTTC. Translated: CAISAPGQGAFEQYF.

The chain links TRBV2 to TRBJ1-1, with D unresolved. Germline V gene lookup returns CDR1 SNHLY and CDR2 FYNNEI. The germline V and J ends were trimmed by 6 bases and 1 base, with 18 bases remaining between them. This CDR3 spans 16 amino acids. The CDR3 region is CASSVLSGIRNTEAFF. The DNA of the CDR3 is TGTGCCAGCAGCGTATTGAGCGGGATAAGGAACACTGAAGCTTTCTTT.

The chain combines TRBV20-1 with TRBJ1-1; D gene ambiguous. Germline loops: CDR1 DFQATT, CDR2 SNEGSKA (reference sequence). The CDR3 sequence is 11 residues long. The CDR3 nucleotides read TGCAGCCCCCTGAGGGATGGTGAAGCTTTCTTT. Its protein product is CSPLRDGEAFF.